This is a list of T cell receptor beta chains from one sample in a study of CD8 T cells in ankylosing spondylitis. One entry per CDR3 protein, called by TCRdb with MiXCR from the 5' RACE reads. Here the sample spans around 300,000 distinct CDR3 sequences, around 20% being singletons. Sequencing was carried out using blood, either unsorted or a sorted T cell fraction (not recorded which). These receptors all stem from a female donor with ankylosing spondylitis or in good health (not recorded which). The CDR3 runs from the conserved cysteine through the conserved F or W. A D gene is named only where the DNA matches it firmly. Clone size appears in some rows only: once, few, many, or a class for an expanded clone.

CDR3 protein	CDR3 DNA	V gene	J gene	D gene	clone size
CSAMREWNEQFF	TGCAGTGCTATGCGGGAATGGAATGAGCAGTTCTTC	TRBV20-1	TRBJ2-1	-	-
CASINSRGRQETQYF	TGTGCCAGCATCAATAGCCGAGGTCGCCAAGAGACCCAGTACTTC	TRBV2	TRBJ2-5	-	once
CASHQVGDTQYF	TGTGCCAGCCATCAAGTAGGGGATACGCAGTATTTT	TRBV10-3	TRBJ2-3	-	-
CASGNNEQFF	TGTGCCAGCGGGAACAATGAGCAGTTCTTC	TRBV6-5	TRBJ2-1	-	many
CSVFITGTNTEAFF	TGCAGCGTTTTCATTACAGGGACGAACACTGAAGCTTTCTTT	TRBV29-1	TRBJ1-1	-	few
CATSRDRKGGYTF	TGTGCCACCAGCAGAGATCGCAAGGGGGGCTACACCTTC	TRBV15	TRBJ1-2	-	-
CASSSLMNTEAFF	TGTGCCAGCAGTTCCCTCATGAACACTGAAGCTTTCTTT	TRBV7-9	TRBJ1-1	-	few
CASSYSRSTQYF	TGTGCCAGCAGTTACTCGAGATCCACGCAGTATTTT	TRBV6-6	TRBJ2-3	-	many
CSASLAATYEQYF	TGCAGTGCTTCACTAGCGGCCACCTACGAGCAGTACTTC	TRBV20-1	TRBJ2-7	TRBD2	-
CASSYTEQGASYEQYF	TGTGCCAGCAGTTACACGGAACAGGGGGCATCATACGAGCAGTACTTC	TRBV6-5	TRBJ2-7	TRBD1	few
CASSYDRRSSYTF	TGTGCCAGCAGTTATGACAGGCGTTCTAGCTACACCTTC	TRBV12-3/TRBV12-4	TRBJ1-2	-	few
CSAQVPTSRNEQFF	TGCAGTGCCCAGGTCCCCACGTCCCGTAATGAGCAGTTCTTC	TRBV20-1	TRBJ2-1	-	few
CASSSGTGGFGELFF	TGTGCCAGCAGTTCCGGGACAGGGGGCTTCGGGGAGCTGTTTTTT	TRBV27	TRBJ2-2	TRBD1	few
CASSVGQGKKLFF	TGTGCCAGCAGCGTAGGGCAAGGGAAAAAACTGTTTTTT	TRBV9	TRBJ1-4	-	few
CASSLVSGGTEAFF	TGTGCCAGCAGTTTGGTCTCGGGGGGGACTGAAGCTTTCTTT	TRBV12-3/TRBV12-4	TRBJ1-1	-	few
CAISLGLYRGQYTEAFF	TGTGCCATCAGCCTCGGCTTATACCGGGGCCAGTACACTGAAGCTTTCTTT	TRBV10-3	TRBJ1-1	-	-
CSSRTGQETQYF	TGCAGCTCTCGGACGGGACAAGAGACCCAGTACTTC	TRBV29-1	TRBJ2-5	-	many
CASSLVTGTQTKETQYF	TGTGCCAGCAGCTTAGTTACCGGGACTCAAACGAAGGAGACCCAGTACTTC	TRBV7-9	TRBJ2-5	-	many
CASRKTRGETQYF	TGTGCCAGCAGAAAGACGCGGGGAGAGACCCAGTACTTC	TRBV7-8	TRBJ2-5	-	few
CASSLGTSGRGRTDTQYF	TGTGCCAGCAGCTTAGGGACTAGCGGGAGAGGGAGGACAGATACGCAGTATTTT	TRBV11-2	TRBJ2-3	TRBD2	-
CASSPRGTGETQYF	TGTGCCAGCAGCCCCCGGGGGACTGGGGAGACCCAGTACTTC	TRBV12-3/TRBV12-4	TRBJ2-5	-	-
CASSYSGQGMDSPLHF	TGTGCCAGCAGTTACTCGGGGCAGGGAATGGATTCACCCCTCCACTTT	TRBV6-5	TRBJ1-6	-	few
CSATRGSGANVLTF	TGCAGTGCTACCAGGGGGTCTGGGGCCAACGTCCTGACTTTC	TRBV20-1	TRBJ2-6	TRBD1	-
CASSGGGRSQPQHF	TGTGCCAGTAGCGGTGGGGGGAGGAGTCAGCCCCAGCATTTT	TRBV19	TRBJ1-5	-	-
CASSPTGTGNTEAFF	TGTGCCAGCAGTCCCACCGGGACAGGGAACACTGAAGCTTTCTTT	TRBV12-3/TRBV12-4	TRBJ1-1	TRBD1	few
CASSPDTYNEQFF	TGTGCCAGCAGTCCGGACACCTACAATGAGCAGTTCTTC	TRBV6-2/TRBV6-3	TRBJ2-1	-	-
CASSVTSVAGELFF	TGTGCCAGCAGCGTCACTAGCGTGGCCGGGGAGCTGTTTTTT	TRBV9	TRBJ2-2	TRBD2	few
CSAPVPGGANIQYF	TGCAGTGCTCCAGTTCCGGGCGGAGCAAACATTCAGTACTTC	TRBV20-1	TRBJ2-4	-	-
CAISAATGELFF	TGTGCCATCAGTGCAGCGACCGGGGAGCTGTTTTTT	TRBV10-3	TRBJ2-2	-	-
CASSNNGGEQYF	TGTGCCAGCAGTAATAATGGGGGCGAGCAGTACTTC	TRBV6-1	TRBJ2-7	-	few
CASSEWGGRMNTEAFF	TGTGCCAGCAGTGAATGGGGGGGCAGAATGAACACTGAAGCTTTCTTT	TRBV25-1	TRBJ1-1	-	many
CASRLSGSRTDTQYF	TGTGCCAGCAGACTTAGCGGGAGCCGCACAGATACGCAGTATTTT	TRBV7-2	TRBJ2-3	TRBD2	few
CASSSEREGGEQYF	TGCGCCAGCAGCTCCGAGCGGGAGGGCGGCGAGCAGTACTTC	TRBV5-1	TRBJ2-7	TRBD2	few
CASCIPSGPNTGELFF	TGTGCCAGTTGTATCCCTAGCGGCCCGAACACCGGGGAGCTGTTTTTT	TRBV19	TRBJ2-2	TRBD2	-
CASSYGSLGYNEQFF	TGTGCCAGCAGTTACGGGTCTTTAGGGTACAATGAGCAGTTCTTC	TRBV6-5	TRBJ2-1	-	-
CASSPAGGTQYF	TGTGCCAGCAGCCCGGCCGGGGGTACGCAGTATTTT	TRBV14	TRBJ2-3	-	few
CATGPDMEQYF	TGTGCCACTGGTCCCGACATGGAGCAGTACTTC	TRBV10-3	TRBJ2-7	-	-
CASSLGGLESDEQYF	TGTGCCAGCAGTTTAGGTGGACTAGAATCCGACGAGCAGTACTTC	TRBV27	TRBJ2-7	TRBD2	-
CASSLQIGQETQYF	TGTGCCAGCAGCTTACAAATCGGGCAAGAGACCCAGTACTTC	TRBV7-2	TRBJ2-5	-	few
CASSLVAGGIYEQYF	TGTGCCAGCAGCTTAGTAGCGGGAGGTATCTACGAGCAGTACTTC	TRBV7-2	TRBJ2-7	TRBD2	few
CSANQAGGRGTYNEQFF	TGCAGTGCTAATCAGGCCGGGGGCCGGGGGACCTACAATGAGCAGTTCTTC	TRBV20-1	TRBJ2-1	-	few
CASSSRGRSGYTF	TGTGCCAGCAGCTCCAGGGGGCGGTCTGGCTACACCTTC	TRBV7-2	TRBJ1-2	TRBD1	many
CASSPRGVGFSEQFF	TGTGCCAGCAGCCCAAGGGGAGTGGGGTTTAGTGAGCAGTTCTTC	TRBV11-2	TRBJ2-1	-	few
CASSEVQTYEQYF	TGTGCCAGCAGTGAAGTGCAAACCTACGAGCAGTACTTC	TRBV6-1	TRBJ2-7	-	-
CASSLRGLAGAWEGEQYF	TGTGCCAGCAGCTTAAGGGGACTAGCGGGAGCTTGGGAAGGAGAGCAGTACTTC	TRBV11-2	TRBJ2-7	TRBD2	-
CASTPLETQYF	TGTGCCAGCACCCCGTTGGAGACCCAGTACTTC	TRBV6-4	TRBJ2-5	-	few
CASSSRGEQYF	TGTGCCAGCAGCAGCCGAGGGGAGCAGTACTTC	TRBV11-2	TRBJ2-7	-	few
CASSSLGDFPYEQYF	TGTGCCAGCAGTTCCCTAGGGGACTTCCCCTACGAGCAGTACTTC	TRBV27	TRBJ2-7	-	few